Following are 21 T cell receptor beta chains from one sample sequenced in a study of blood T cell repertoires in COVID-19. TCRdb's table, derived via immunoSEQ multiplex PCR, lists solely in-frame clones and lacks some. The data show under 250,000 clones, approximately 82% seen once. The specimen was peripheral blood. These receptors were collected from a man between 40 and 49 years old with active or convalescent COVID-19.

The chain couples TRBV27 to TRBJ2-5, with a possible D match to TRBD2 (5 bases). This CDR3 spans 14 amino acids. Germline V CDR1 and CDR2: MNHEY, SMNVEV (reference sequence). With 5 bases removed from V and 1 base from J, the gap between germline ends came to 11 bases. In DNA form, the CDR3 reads TGTGCCAGCAGTGTGGACTGGATCCAAGAGACCCAGTACTTC. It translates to CASSVDWIQETQYF.

The CDR3 coding sequence is TGCGCCAGCAGCCCTGGGGGCGGGAGCCTACACGAGCAGTACTTC. Translated, it gives CASSPGGGSLHEQYF. This chain uses TRBV4-1 with TRBJ2-7, with TRBD2 as a possible D gene (7 bases). CDR3 length: 15 residues. V lost 4 bases to trimming and J lost 5 bases, with 18 bases between them. Germline-derived CDR1 and CDR2 are MGHRA and YSYEKL.

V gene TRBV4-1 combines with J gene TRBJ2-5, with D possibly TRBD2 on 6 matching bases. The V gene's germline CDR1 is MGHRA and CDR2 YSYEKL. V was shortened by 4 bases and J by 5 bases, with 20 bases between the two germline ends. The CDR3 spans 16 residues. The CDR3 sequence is CASSPGGSAARETQYF. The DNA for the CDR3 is TGCGCCAGCAGCCCCGGGGGTTCAGCGGCCCGGGAGACCCAGTACTTC.

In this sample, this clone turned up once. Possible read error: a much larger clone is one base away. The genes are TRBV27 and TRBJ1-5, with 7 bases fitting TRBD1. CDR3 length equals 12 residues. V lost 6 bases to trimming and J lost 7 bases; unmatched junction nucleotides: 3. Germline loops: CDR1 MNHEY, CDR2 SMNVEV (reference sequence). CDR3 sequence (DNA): TGTGCCAGCAGGTCAGGGGGACAGCCCCAGCATTTT. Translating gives CASRSGGQPQHF.

The CDR3 DNA follows: TGTGCCAGCAGCTTGAACACCGGGACAGGGGGCTCTGAAGCTTTCTTT. Translated, it gives CASSLNTGTGGSEAFF. V is TRBV7-9 and J is TRBJ1-1, with 12 bases lining up with TRBD1. The germline gives CDR1 SEHNR, CDR2 FQNEAQ (reference sequence). The V segment lost 3 bases and the J segment 6 bases; nucleotides outside the gene matches: 8. The CDR3 spans 16 residues.

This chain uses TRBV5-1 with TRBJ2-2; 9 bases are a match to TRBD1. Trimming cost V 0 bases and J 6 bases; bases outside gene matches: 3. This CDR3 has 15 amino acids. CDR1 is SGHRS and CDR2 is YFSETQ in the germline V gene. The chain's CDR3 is CASSLGDRAAGELFF. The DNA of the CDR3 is TGCGCCAGCAGCTTGGGGGACAGGGCGGCCGGGGAGCTGTTTTTT.

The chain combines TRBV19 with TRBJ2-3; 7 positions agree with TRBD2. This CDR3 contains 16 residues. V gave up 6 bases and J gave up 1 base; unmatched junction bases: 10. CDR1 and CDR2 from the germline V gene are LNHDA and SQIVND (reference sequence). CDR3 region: CASRRRGRAGTDTQYF. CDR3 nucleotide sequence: TGTGCCAGTAGGCGTAGAGGGAGGGCTGGCACAGATACGCAGTATTTT.

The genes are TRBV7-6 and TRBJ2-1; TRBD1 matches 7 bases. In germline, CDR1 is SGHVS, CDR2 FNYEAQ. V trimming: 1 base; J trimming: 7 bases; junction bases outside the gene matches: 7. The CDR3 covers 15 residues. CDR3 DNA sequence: TGTGCCAGCAGCTTAGGGGCAGGGGGATCAAATGAGCAGTTCTTC. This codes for CASSLGAGGSNEQFF.

The DNA of the CDR3 is TGCGCCAGCAGCCCCGCCTCTAGCTCCTACGAGCAGTACTTC. Translating it yields CASSPASSSYEQYF. This chain connects TRBV4-3 to TRBJ2-7; D not certain. Trimming removed 4 bases from V and 0 bases from J, with 10 bases in between. The germline V gene has CDR1 LGHNA and CDR2 YSLEER. This CDR3 is built from 14 residues.

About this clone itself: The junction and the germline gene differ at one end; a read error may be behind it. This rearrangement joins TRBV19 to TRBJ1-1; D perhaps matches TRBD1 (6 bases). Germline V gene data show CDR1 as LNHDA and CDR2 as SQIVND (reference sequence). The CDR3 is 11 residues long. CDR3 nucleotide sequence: TGTGCCAGTAAGAGAGGGGGGGCGACAATATTT. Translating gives CASKRGGATIF. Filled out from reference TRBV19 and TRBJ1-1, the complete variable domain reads DGGITQSPKYLFRKEGQNVTLSCEQNLNHDAMYWYRQDPGQGLRLIYYSQIVNDFQKGDIAEGYSVSREKKESFPLTVTSAQKNPTAFYLCASKRGGATIFGQGTRLTVV.

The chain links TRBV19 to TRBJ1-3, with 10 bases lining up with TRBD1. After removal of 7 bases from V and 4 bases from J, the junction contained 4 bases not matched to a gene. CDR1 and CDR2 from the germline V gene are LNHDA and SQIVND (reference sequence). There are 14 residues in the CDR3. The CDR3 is CASNDRGPGNTIYF. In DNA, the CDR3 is TGTGCCAGTAATGACAGGGGGCCAGGAAACACCATATATTTT.

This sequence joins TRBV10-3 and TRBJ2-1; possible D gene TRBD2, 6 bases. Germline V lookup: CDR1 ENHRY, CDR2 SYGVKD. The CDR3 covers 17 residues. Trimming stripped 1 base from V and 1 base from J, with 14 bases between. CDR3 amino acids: CAISEYRDFVSYNEQFF. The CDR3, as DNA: TGTGCCATCAGTGAGTACCGGGACTTTGTTTCCTACAATGAGCAGTTCTTC.

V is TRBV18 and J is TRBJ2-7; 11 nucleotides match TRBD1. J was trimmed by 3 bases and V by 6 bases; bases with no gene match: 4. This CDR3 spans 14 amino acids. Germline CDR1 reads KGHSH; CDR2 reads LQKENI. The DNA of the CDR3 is TGTGCCAGCTCGCGGGACAGGGGGGGCTACGAGCAGTACTTC. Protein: CASSRDRGGYEQYF.

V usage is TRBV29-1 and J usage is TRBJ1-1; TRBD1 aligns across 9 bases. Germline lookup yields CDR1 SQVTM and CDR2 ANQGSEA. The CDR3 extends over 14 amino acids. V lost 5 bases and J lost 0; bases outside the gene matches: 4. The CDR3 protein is CSVRGTGMNTEAFF. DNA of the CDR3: TGCAGCGTTAGGGGGACAGGGATGAACACTGAAGCTTTCTTT.

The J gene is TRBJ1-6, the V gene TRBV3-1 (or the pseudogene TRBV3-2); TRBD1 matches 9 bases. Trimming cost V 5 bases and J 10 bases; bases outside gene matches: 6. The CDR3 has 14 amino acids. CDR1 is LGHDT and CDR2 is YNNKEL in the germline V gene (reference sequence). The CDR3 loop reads CASSNGQGRSPLHF. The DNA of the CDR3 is TGTGCCAGCAGCAACGGACAGGGGAGATCACCCCTCCACTTT.

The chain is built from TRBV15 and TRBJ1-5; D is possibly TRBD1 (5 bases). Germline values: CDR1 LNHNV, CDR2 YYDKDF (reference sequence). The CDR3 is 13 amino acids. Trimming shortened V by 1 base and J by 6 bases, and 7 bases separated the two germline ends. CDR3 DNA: TGTGCCACCAGCAGAGGGGGGGTTCAGCCCCAGCATTTT. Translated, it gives CATSRGGVQPQHF. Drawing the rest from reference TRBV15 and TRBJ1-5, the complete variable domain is DAMVIQNPRYQVTQFGKPVTLSCSQTLNHNVMYWYQQKSSQAPKLLFHYYDKDFNNEADTPDNFQSRRPNTSFCFLDIRSPGLGDTAMYLCATSRGGVQPQHFGDGTRLSIL.

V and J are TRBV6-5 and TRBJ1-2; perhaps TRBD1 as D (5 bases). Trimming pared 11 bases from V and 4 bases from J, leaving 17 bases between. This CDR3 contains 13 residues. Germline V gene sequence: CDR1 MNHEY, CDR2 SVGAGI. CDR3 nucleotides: TGTGCCGTAGTAGGGGAGGGGACCTATGGCTACACCTTC. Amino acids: CAVVGEGTYGYTF.

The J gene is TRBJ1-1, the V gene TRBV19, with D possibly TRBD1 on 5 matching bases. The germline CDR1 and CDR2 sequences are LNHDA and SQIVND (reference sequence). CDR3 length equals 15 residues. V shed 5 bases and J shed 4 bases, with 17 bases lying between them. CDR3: CASSFVQLGGTEAFF. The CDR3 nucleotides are TGTGCCAGTAGTTTCGTGCAACTCGGGGGCACTGAAGCTTTCTTT.

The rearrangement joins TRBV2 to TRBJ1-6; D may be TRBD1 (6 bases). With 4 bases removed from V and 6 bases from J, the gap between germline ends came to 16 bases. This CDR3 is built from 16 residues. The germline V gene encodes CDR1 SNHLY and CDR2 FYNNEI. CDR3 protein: CASSARGGGFNSPLHF. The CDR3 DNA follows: TGTGCCAGCAGTGCTAGGGGAGGGGGGTTTAATTCACCCCTCCACTTT.

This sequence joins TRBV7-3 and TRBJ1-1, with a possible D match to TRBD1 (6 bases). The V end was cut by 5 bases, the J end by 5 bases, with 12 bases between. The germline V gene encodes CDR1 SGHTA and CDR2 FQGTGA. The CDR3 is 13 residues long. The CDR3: CASSPNRETEAFF. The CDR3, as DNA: TGTGCCAGCAGCCCAAACAGGGAAACTGAAGCTTTCTTT.

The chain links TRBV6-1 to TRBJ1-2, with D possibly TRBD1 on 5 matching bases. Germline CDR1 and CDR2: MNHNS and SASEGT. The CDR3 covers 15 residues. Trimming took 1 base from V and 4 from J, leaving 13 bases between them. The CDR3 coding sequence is TGTGCCAGCAGTGAAGGGGTGGGGCTGCTCTATGGCTACACCTTC. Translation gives CASSEGVGLLYGYTF.